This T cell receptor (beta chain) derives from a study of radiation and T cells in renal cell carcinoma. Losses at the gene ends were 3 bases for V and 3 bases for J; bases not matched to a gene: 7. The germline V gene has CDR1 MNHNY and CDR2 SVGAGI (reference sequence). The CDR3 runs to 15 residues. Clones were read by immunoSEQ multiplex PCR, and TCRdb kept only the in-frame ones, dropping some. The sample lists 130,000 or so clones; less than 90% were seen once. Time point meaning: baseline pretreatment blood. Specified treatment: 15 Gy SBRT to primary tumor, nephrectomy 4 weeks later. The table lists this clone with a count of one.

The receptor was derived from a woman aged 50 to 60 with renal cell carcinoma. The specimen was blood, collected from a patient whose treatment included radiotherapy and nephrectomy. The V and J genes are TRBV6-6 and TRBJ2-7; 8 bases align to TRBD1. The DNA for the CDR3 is TGTGCCAGCAGTTATCCTGGACAGGGAAGCTACGAGCAGTACTTC. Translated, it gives CASSYPGQGSYEQYF.